This paragraph reports one T cell receptor beta chain. As yet, its antigen is unknown. The data stem from a study of blood T cells in healthy people across ages. General study results and limits: Estimated diversity that came from one million T cells was considered an underestimate. Unsorted PBMCs ruled out conclusive naive versus antigen-experienced comparison. Per million T cells, TCR beta diversity dropped about linearly as age rose.

The CDR3 length is 16 residues. Germline V lookup: CDR1 LGHNA, CDR2 YNFKEQ. Then a second PCR, running roughly 7 to 11 cycles, was carried out with a sample-barcoded 5' primer and a J-beta primer mix. TCRdb redid the calling of the 5' RACE reads with MiXCR, one entry per CDR3 protein. The profile shows 1.5 million to 2 million distinct CDR3 sequences, less than 50% of them singletons. A minimum of 5.5 micrograms of total RNA was extracted per sample. The material sequenced was blood. The origin of this receptor is a woman aged 40 to 55 in good health. J is TRBJ2-7 and V is TRBV4-2; the match to TRBD2 covers 9 bases. Matching the DNA end better, TRBJ2-1 makes the J call doubtful. The CDR3 is CASSQDGGGARNEQFF. In DNA, the CDR3 is TGTGCCAGCAGCCAAGATGGCGGGGGGGCTCGCAATGAGCAGTTCTTC.